The 29 T cell receptor beta chains given below trace back to one sample, sequenced in a study of blood T cell repertoires in COVID-19. Sequencing used immunoSEQ multiplex PCR; TCRdb keeps in-frame clones, though not all of them. The sample yields around 20,000 clones, roughly 85% seen once. The sequenced sample was peripheral blood. The receptors were gathered from an older man with acute or convalescent COVID-19.

This chain connects TRBV12-3 or TRBV12-4 to TRBJ2-7; D ambiguous. The CDR3 contains 12 residues. V shed 5 bases and J shed 3 bases, with 8 bases lying between them. This chain's CDR3 is CASSVVLYEQYF. The CDR3 DNA reads as TGTGCCAGCAGTGTCGTTCTCTACGAGCAGTACTTC.

The chain has TRBV19 and TRBJ1-1, with D possibly being TRBD1 (5 bases). CDR1 and CDR2 from the germline V gene are LNHDA and SQIVND (reference sequence). V lost 3 bases and J 1 base, leaving 15 bases between the germline ends. The CDR3 has 16 residues. The CDR3 here is CASSMGPDKGNTEAFF. Written as DNA, the CDR3 is TGTGCCAGTAGTATGGGGCCGGATAAGGGGAACACTGAAGCTTTCTTT.

This chain connects TRBV3-1 (or the pseudogene TRBV3-2) to TRBJ1-2; D is undetermined. The ends were cut back, 2 bases at V and 6 bases at J, with 10 bases in the middle. This CDR3 comprises 13 residues. The V gene's germline CDR1 is LGHDT and CDR2 YNNKEL (reference sequence). DNA of the CDR3: TGTGCCAGCAGCCAATTGAACAGAGATGGCTACACCTTC. Amino acids: CASSQLNRDGYTF.

The rearrangement joins TRBV7-2 to TRBJ1-4; D is perhaps TRBD1 (5 bases). V shed 7 bases and J shed 11 bases, with 17 bases lying between them. Per germline, CDR1 SGHTA and CDR2 FQGNSA. CDR3 length equals 13 residues. CDR3 protein: CASTAGREGKLFF. The DNA for the CDR3 is TGTGCCAGCACAGCGGGCAGGGAGGGGAAACTGTTTTTT.

J is TRBJ1-2 and V is TRBV29-1, with 11 bases matching TRBD1. CDR1 SQVTM and CDR2 ANQGSEA come from the germline V gene. This CDR3 is 14 amino acids long. The junction had 6 bases not matched to a gene; V was cut back by 7 bases and J by 2 bases. The CDR3: CSARRTGGNYGYTF. The CDR3 DNA is TGCAGCGCCAGAAGGACAGGGGGCAACTATGGCTACACCTTC. The whole variable domain, filled in from reference TRBV29-1 and TRBJ1-2, reads SAVISQKPSRDICQRGTSLTIQCQVDSQVTMMFWYRQQPGQSLTLIATANQGSEATYESGFVIDKFPISRPNLTFSTLTVSNMSPEDSSIYLCSARRTGGNYGYTFGSGTRLTVV.

The rearrangement links TRBV6-4 to TRBJ2-3; TRBD1 aligns across 8 bases. This CDR3 contains 15 residues. J lost 9 bases, V lost 0 bases, and 8 bases had no gene match. Germline V CDR1 and CDR2: MRHNA, SNTAGT. The CDR3 loop reads CASSDSTGGSYTQYF. The CDR3 nucleotides read TGTGCCAGCAGTGACTCTACAGGGGGGAGTTACACGCAGTATTTT.

This clone was observed a few times. The chain combines TRBV2 with TRBJ1-2, with D unclear. The V gene's germline CDR1 is SNHLY and CDR2 FYNNEI. Between the trimmed V and J ends, which lost 8 bases and 4 bases, there was a span of 14 bases. There are 13 residues in the CDR3. The CDR3 DNA sequence: TGTGCCAGCGGAACGCAACCAGGCTATGGCTACACCTTC. It yields the protein CASGTQPGYGYTF.

The DNA for the CDR3 is TGCGCCAGCAGCTTGTTTGGGCGGGGCACAGATACGCAGTATTTT. Translated, it gives CASSLFGRGTDTQYF. The chain has TRBV5-1 and TRBJ2-3; possible D gene TRBD2, 5 bases. The CDR3 is made up of 15 amino acids. Germline CDR1 is SGHRS and CDR2 is YFSETQ. V was shortened by 1 base and J by 1 base, with 10 bases between the two germline ends.

The rearrangement joins TRBV7-3 to TRBJ2-3; 9 bases line up with TRBD2. The V gene's germline CDR1 is SGHTA and CDR2 FQGTGA. V lost 1 base and J lost 2; bases outside the gene matches: 7. The CDR3 is made up of 17 amino acids. In DNA form, the CDR3 reads TGTGCCAGCAGCTTAAGCGGTCTAGCGGGGCTCACAGATACGCAGTATTTT. Translated, it gives CASSLSGLAGLTDTQYF.

This clone came up many times. This chain links TRBV27 with TRBJ1-6, with D tentatively TRBD1 (5 bases). V was cut by 0 bases and J by 7 bases, with 13 bases left in between. The CDR3 consists of 16 residues. CDR1 and CDR2 (germline): MNHEY, SMNVEV (reference sequence). The DNA of the CDR3 is TGTGCCAGCAGTTTATCGGCGGGACTAACCAATTCACCCCTCCACTTT. Protein sequence: CASSLSAGLTNSPLHF.

DNA of the CDR3: TGTGCCAGCAGCTTAGACTTCGGGCAGGGTAACTATGGCTACACCTTC. It codes for CASSLDFGQGNYGYTF. The rearrangement links TRBV13 to TRBJ1-2; perhaps TRBD1 as D (5 bases). Germline CDR1 is PRHDT and CDR2 is FYEKMQ (reference sequence). V was shortened by 1 base and J by 1 base, with 13 bases between the two germline ends. This CDR3 has 16 residues.

The chain uses TRBV30 and TRBJ2-3, with D tentatively TRBD1 (6 bases). CDR3 length: 12 amino acids. The V and J ends lost 0 bases and 10 bases respectively, with 11 bases between them. Germline V gives CDR1 GTSNPN, CDR2 SVGIG (reference sequence). The CDR3 DNA reads as TGTGCCTGGAGTGTAAACAGGGAAGCGCAGTATTTT. This codes for CAWSVNREAQYF.

The V call is TRBV12-3 or TRBV12-4, the J call TRBJ1-1, with a possible D match to TRBD1 (6 bases). This CDR3 spans 13 amino acids. V lost 4 bases, J lost 11 bases, and 17 bases lay in between. CDR3 nucleotides: TGTGCCAGCAGTTCCATGACAGGACAGAGCGCTTTCTTT. This encodes CASSSMTGQSAFF.

There are a few counts of this clone. The genes are TRBV24-1 and TRBJ1-5, with 8 bases lining up with TRBD1. J gave up 7 bases and V 6 bases, and 7 bases lay outside the gene matches. Germline V gene sequence: CDR1 KGHDR, CDR2 SFDVKD. The CDR3 covers 14 residues. The CDR3: CATSWTGSGQPQHF. The CDR3 DNA is TGTGCCACCAGTTGGACAGGGTCAGGACAGCCCCAGCATTTT.

V gene TRBV7-6 combines with J gene TRBJ2-3; 7 positions agree with TRBD1. The length of the CDR3 is 15 residues. V lost 2 bases and J lost 2; bases outside the gene matches: 4. CDR1 and CDR2 (germline): SGHVS, FNYEAQ. CDR3 DNA: TGTGCCAGCAGCTTATTTGGACAGGACACAGATACGCAGTATTTT. It is translated as CASSLFGQDTDTQYF.

The chain has TRBV27 and TRBJ1-2; D is possibly TRBD1 (6 bases). Trimming removed 2 bases from V and 6 bases from J, with 10 bases in between. The CDR3 consists of 13 residues. Germline V gives CDR1 MNHEY, CDR2 SMNVEV (reference sequence). The CDR3 nucleotides read TGTGCCAGCAGTTTACAGGGGCCAGATGGCTACACCTTC. Translating gives CASSLQGPDGYTF.

V is TRBV6-5 and J is TRBJ1-5; 9 bases are shared with TRBD1. Germline V gives CDR1 MNHEY, CDR2 SVGAGI. This CDR3 comprises 13 residues. With 5 bases clipped from V and 5 bases from J, the junction kept 1 base outside the gene matches. Written as DNA, the CDR3 is TGTGCCAGCAGTAGGACAGGGGATCAGCCCCAGCATTTT. This sequence encodes CASSRTGDQPQHF.

This clone appeared once. This chain connects TRBV20-1 to TRBJ1-6; maybe TRBD1 (5 bases). V lost 3 bases, J lost 8 bases, and 17 bases lay in between. This CDR3 is 15 amino acids long. From germline, CDR1 is DFQATT and CDR2 SNEGSKA (reference sequence). DNA of the CDR3: TGCAGTGCTAGTCTGAGGCAGGGCACGTATTCACCCCTCCACTTT. Its translation is CSASLRQGTYSPLHF.

The chain has TRBV12-3 or TRBV12-4 and TRBJ2-7, with 12 positions matching TRBD2. J gave up 4 bases and V 6 bases, and 1 base lay outside the gene matches. The CDR3 has 13 residues. Here the CDR3 reads CASRGLAGYEQYF. CDR3 in DNA: TGTGCCAGCAGAGGACTAGCGGGGTACGAGCAGTACTTC.

The rearrangement uses TRBV19 and TRBJ2-5; TRBD2 is a possible D gene (6 bases). The germline V gene encodes CDR1 LNHDA and CDR2 SQIVND (reference sequence). This CDR3 comprises 13 residues. V lost 8 bases and J lost 4, with 14 bases in between. Written as DNA, the CDR3 is TGTGCCAGTCGGATCGGGACTGCAGAGACCCAGTACTTC. It specifies CASRIGTAETQYF.

The chain is built from TRBV4-2 and TRBJ2-1; 13 nucleotides match TRBD2. J was trimmed by 5 bases and V by 4 bases; bases with no gene match: 2. Germline-derived CDR1 and CDR2 are LGHNA and YNFKEQ. CDR3 length: 15 amino acids. The CDR3: CASSPGTSGDNEQFF. The CDR3 DNA follows: TGTGCCAGCAGCCCGGGGACTAGCGGGGACAATGAGCAGTTCTTC.

This clone was recorded once. The chain carries TRBV3-1 (or the pseudogene TRBV3-2) and TRBJ1-3; D is uncertain. The CDR3 is 17 amino acids. Germline-derived CDR1 and CDR2 are LGHDT and YNNKEL (reference sequence). V gave up 0 bases and J gave up 0 bases, with 12 bases separating them. In DNA, the CDR3 is TGTGCCAGCAGCCAAGACCCCGAGCCGAGCTCTGGAAACACCATATATTTT. This translates into CASSQDPEPSSGNTIYF.

This clone is a singleton in its sample. The chain links TRBV7-3 to TRBJ2-1; 8 positions match TRBD1. CDR3 length: 16 residues. Per the germline V gene, CDR1 is SGHTA and CDR2 is FQGTGA. With V trimmed by 4 bases and J by 1 base, 6 bases remained unmatched. The chain's CDR3 is CASSSRGRGSYNEQFF. Here the CDR3 DNA reads TGTGCCAGCAGCTCCAGGGGGCGCGGGTCCTACAATGAGCAGTTCTTC.

The CDR3 DNA reads as TGTGCCAGCTCACCACAACAAGAGCTGGAGGCCTGGAACACTGAAGCTTTCTTT. This sequence encodes CASSPQQELEAWNTEAFF. The chain carries TRBV18 and TRBJ1-1; D gene uncertain. Germline V CDR1 and CDR2: KGHSH, LQKENI. This CDR3 is 18 amino acids long. Trimming removed 1 base from V and 1 base from J, with 19 bases in between.

On this clone itself: The sample holds other DNA sequences that translate to the same CDR3. The CDR3 protein is CASSARTGKNYGYTF. The CDR3 DNA reads TGTGCCAGCAGCGCGCGGACAGGGAAGAACTATGGCTACACCTTC. This chain connects TRBV9 to TRBJ1-2; 8 bases map to TRBD1. Germline V gene lookup returns CDR1 SGDLS and CDR2 YYNGEE. The CDR3 totals 15 residues. Losses at the gene ends were 3 bases for V and 2 bases for J; bases not matched to a gene: 6.

The chain recombines TRBV11-3 with TRBJ1-1; tentatively, D is TRBD1 (5 bases). CDR1 SGHNT and CDR2 YENEEA come from the germline V gene. The CDR3 sequence is 14 residues long. With 1 base removed from V and 3 bases from J, the gap between germline ends came to 9 bases. CDR3 region: CASSLAGGDTEAFF. As DNA, the CDR3 is TGTGCCAGCAGCTTAGCCGGAGGGGACACTGAAGCTTTCTTT.

V usage is TRBV6-1 and J usage is TRBJ2-7; D gene uncertain. The CDR3 length is 13 residues. Trimming left V 3 bases short and J 6 bases short, with 12 bases between. In germline, CDR1 is MNHNS, CDR2 SASEGT. The CDR3 DNA reads TGTGCCAGCAGTGAGTACGTAGCCCCCGAGCAGTACTTC. It yields the protein CASSEYVAPEQYF.

This clone was picked up one time. The rearrangement uses TRBV14 and TRBJ1-4; no firm D call. V lost 1 base, J lost 13 bases, and 13 bases lay in between. The V gene's germline CDR1 is SGHDN and CDR2 FVKESK. There are 13 residues in the CDR3. DNA of the CDR3: TGTGCCAGCAGCCAAGTTGGCTCCGGGAGACTGTTTTTT. Translation: CASSQVGSGRLFF. The full variable domain, its missing parts supplied by reference TRBV14 and TRBJ1-4, is EAGVTQFPSHSVIEKGQTVTLRCDPISGHDNLYWYRRVMGKEIKFLLHFVKESKQDESGMPNNRFLAERTGGTYSTLKVQPAELEDSGVYFCASSQVGSGRLFFGSGTQLSVL.

This sequence joins TRBV18 and TRBJ1-3; no clear D gene. Germline CDR1 is KGHSH and CDR2 is LQKENI. Trimming removed 0 bases at V and 0 bases at J, with 12 bases between. CDR3 size: 17 residues. The CDR3 here is CASSPPLRGLSGNTIYF. The CDR3 DNA reads as TGTGCCAGCTCACCACCCCTTCGAGGGCTCTCTGGAAACACCATATATTTT.